Below are 20 T cell receptor beta chains sequenced from a single sample in a study of OX40 agonist ivuxolimab in advanced cancers. Produced via immunoSEQ multiplex PCR; TCRdb's table is partial and in-frame only. This sample has 70,000 to 90,000 clones, with over 85% found just once. This material consisted of CD4+ or CD8+ T cells sorted from blood, taken in a trial of the OX40 agonist ivuxolimab. These receptors all stem from an adult with an advanced solid tumor such as melanoma, head and neck, liver or kidney cancer.

The J gene is TRBJ2-2, the V gene TRBV19; weak D call: TRBD1 (6 bases). Germline CDR1 reads LNHDA; CDR2 reads SQIVND (reference sequence). V gave up 8 bases and J gave up 0 bases, with 10 bases separating them. The CDR3 contains 14 residues. The CDR3 DNA follows: TGTGCCAGTCAGGGGCTAGCGAACACCGGGGAGCTGTTTTTT. Protein product: CASQGLANTGELFF. The full variable domain, with the rest looked up from reference TRBV19 and TRBJ2-2, is DGGITQSPKYLFRKEGQNVTLSCEQNLNHDAMYWYRQDPGQGLRLIYYSQIVNDFQKGDIAEGYSVSREKKESFPLTVTSAQKNPTAFYLCASQGLANTGELFFGEGSRLTVL.

V is TRBV18 and J is TRBJ1-4, with a possible D match to TRBD1 (6 bases). Trimming removed 3 bases from V and 6 bases from J, with 8 bases in between. The CDR3 length is 13 residues. Per germline, CDR1 KGHSH and CDR2 LQKENI. CDR3 loop: CASSPRTDEKLFF. In nucleotides, the CDR3 is TGTGCCAGCTCACCGAGGACAGATGAAAAACTGTTTTTT.

A word on this clone: One end of the junction does not line up with germline, which may come from a read error. The chain recombines TRBV10-1 with TRBJ2-7, with 9 bases identical to TRBD2. This CDR3 comprises 14 residues. Germline V gene lookup returns CDR1 WNHNN and CDR2 SYGVQD (reference sequence). This CDR3 is CAGSEAGGPAEQYF. The CDR3 DNA reads TGCGCCGGCAGTGAGGCGGGAGGGCCGGCTGAGCAGTACTTC.

The chain uses TRBV7-2 and TRBJ1-2; D may be TRBD1 (5 bases). This CDR3 has 14 amino acids. Germline V gene data show CDR1 as SGHTA and CDR2 as FQGNSA. Trimming left V 9 bases short and J 4 bases short, with 18 bases between. The CDR3 nucleotides read TGTGCCAGTGTCAGGGCGACTTACGCCTATGGCTACACCTTC. Amino acids: CASVRATYAYGYTF.

The V gene is TRBV11-2, the J gene TRBJ2-7, with D possibly matching TRBD2 (5 bases). V dropped 1 base and J dropped 6 bases, with 13 bases sitting between them. The germline V gene encodes CDR1 SGHAT and CDR2 FQNNGV. The CDR3 sequence is 14 residues long. In DNA, the CDR3 is TGTGCCAGCAGCTTAGGAAACAGCCGGGGCGAGCAGTACTTC. Amino acids: CASSLGNSRGEQYF. The whole variable domain, filled in from reference TRBV11-2 and TRBJ2-7, reads EAGVAQSPRYKIIEKRQSVAFWCNPISGHATLYWYQQILGQGPKLLIQFQNNGVVDDSQLPKDRFSAERLKGVDSTLKIQPAKLEDSAVYLCASSLGNSRGEQYFGPGTRLTVT.

The chain recombines TRBV6-5 with TRBJ1-5; D unresolved. Germline CDR1 MNHEY, CDR2 SVGAGI. This CDR3 has 13 amino acids. Trimming took 2 bases from V and 9 from J, leaving 11 bases between them. This chain's CDR3 is CASSYAREGPQHF. CDR3 nucleotides: TGTGCCAGCAGTTACGCGCGGGAAGGGCCCCAGCATTTT.

The chain combines TRBV19 with TRBJ1-2; TRBD1 might be the D (6 bases). CDR1 is LNHDA, CDR2 SQIVND, per germline (reference sequence). V gave up 3 bases and J gave up 4 bases, with 18 bases separating them. The CDR3 contains 16 residues. In DNA, the CDR3 is TGTGCCAGTAGTATCGAGTACGGACAGAGCTTCTATGGCTACACCTTC. As protein: CASSIEYGQSFYGYTF.

The CDR3 reads CASSGGINNEQFF. CDR3 DNA sequence: TGCGCCAGCAGCGGGGGGATAAACAATGAGCAGTTCTTC. This chain links TRBV5-1 with TRBJ2-1; TRBD2 is a possible D gene (6 bases). The ends were cut back, 4 bases at V and 5 bases at J, with 10 bases in the middle. The CDR3 is 13 amino acids. Germline lookup yields CDR1 SGHRS and CDR2 YFSETQ.

This clone was observed a single time. The V call is TRBV27, the J call TRBJ1-5; possibly TRBD1 for D (5 bases). The CDR3 length is 13 residues. V was pared by 5 bases and J by 5 bases, with 10 bases between. Germline CDR1 and CDR2: MNHEY and SMNVEV (reference sequence). The CDR3 coding sequence is TGTGCCAGCAGTCGGACATCCGATCAGCCCCAGCATTTT. Translated, it gives CASSRTSDQPQHF.

This clone was counted a single time. V is TRBV9 and J is TRBJ1-5; D gene ambiguous. V was cut by 0 bases and J by 0 bases, with 4 bases left in between. CDR3 length: 14 amino acids. Looked up from germline, CDR1 is SGDLS and CDR2 is YYNGEE. In nucleotides, the CDR3 is TGTGCCAGCAGCGTAGGGAATAGCAATCAGCCCCAGCATTTT. Protein sequence: CASSVGNSNQPQHF.

V is TRBV6-5 and J is TRBJ1-2; D is ambiguous. The V gene lost 5 bases and the J gene lost 4 bases, with 11 bases spanning the gap. Germline V gene lookup returns CDR1 MNHEY and CDR2 SVGAGI. CDR3 size: 13 residues. In DNA form, the CDR3 reads TGTGCCAGCAGTCCCCAGGCCTTCTATGGCTACACCTTC. Protein sequence: CASSPQAFYGYTF.

The CDR3, as DNA: TGTGCCAGCAGCTATTCAGGGGGAGGGGGGATATTGAACACTGAAGCTTTCTTT. Protein: CASSYSGGGGILNTEAFF. The rearrangement links TRBV7-2 to TRBJ1-1, with 7 bases fitting TRBD1. The trim removed 4 bases at V and 0 bases at J, leaving 14 bases unmatched. Germline V gives CDR1 SGHTA, CDR2 FQGNSA. The CDR3 covers 18 residues.

The CDR3 region has the DNA TGTGCCAGCAGAATACAGGGGGCGCCGAGTCAGCCCCAGCATTTT. This codes for CASRIQGAPSQPQHF. The chain couples TRBV28 to TRBJ1-5; 9 positions agree with TRBD1. The CDR3 is made up of 15 amino acids. The germline CDR1 and CDR2 sequences are MDHEN and SYDVKM. The V gene end was trimmed by 6 bases and the J gene end by 6 bases; junction bases not matched to a gene: 9.

This clone has only a few counts. The gene calls are TRBV2 and TRBJ1-2, with D hard to call. Germline V lookup: CDR1 SNHLY, CDR2 FYNNEI. This CDR3 spans 13 amino acids. V lost 8 bases and J 0 bases, leaving 10 bases between the germline ends. The CDR3 DNA reads TGTGCCAGCTCAGACCGGCCTAACTATGGCTACACCTTC. Protein sequence: CASSDRPNYGYTF.

This clone was recorded only once. CDR3 in DNA: TGTGCCAGCACCGCATCCGGAAACACCATATATTTT. Amino acids: CASTASGNTIYF. The chain joins TRBV6-6 to TRBJ1-3, with no clear D. The CDR3 has 12 residues. Trimming shortened V by 7 bases and J by 4 bases, and 8 bases separated the two germline ends. CDR1 is MNHNY, CDR2 SVGAGI, per germline (reference sequence).

The chain links TRBV9 to TRBJ2-1, with TRBD2 as a possible D gene (6 bases). Germline CDR1 and CDR2: SGDLS and YYNGEE. The CDR3 has 16 amino acids. V lost 7 bases and J 0 bases, leaving 17 bases between the germline ends. The CDR3 spells CASWGTSSSSYNEQFF. In nucleotides, the CDR3 is TGTGCCAGCTGGGGAACTAGCTCTAGCTCCTACAATGAGCAGTTCTTC.

This chain joins TRBV28 and TRBJ2-7; D unclear. In germline, CDR1 is MDHEN, CDR2 SYDVKM. CDR3 size: 13 residues. V was pared by 7 bases and J by 4 bases, with 14 bases between. The CDR3 here is CASTTPQTYEQYF. CDR3 in DNA: TGTGCCAGCACCACTCCTCAGACTTACGAGCAGTACTTC.

The chain is built from TRBV27 and TRBJ2-7; D gene unclear. This CDR3 contains 14 residues. Germline values: CDR1 MNHEY, CDR2 SMNVEV (reference sequence). The V gene lost 8 bases and the J gene lost 0 bases, with 14 bases spanning the gap. CDR3 protein: CASSIDGSSYEQYF. The CDR3 nucleotides read TGTGCCAGCTCTATCGACGGAAGCTCCTACGAGCAGTACTTC.

This chain joins TRBV7-2 and TRBJ1-1; D perhaps matches TRBD1 (5 bases). Trimming removed 5 bases at V and 1 base at J, with 11 bases between. Germline V gives CDR1 SGHTA, CDR2 FQGNSA. The CDR3 is 14 amino acids. Written as DNA, the CDR3 is TGTGCCAGCAGCCCTAGACAGCAGAACACTGAAGCTTTCTTT. Its protein product is CASSPRQQNTEAFF.

This clone was seen just once. The chain combines TRBV28 with TRBJ1-2, with D perhaps TRBD1 (5 bases). CDR1 is MDHEN, CDR2 SYDVKM, per germline. V lost 2 bases to trimming and J lost 5 bases, with 6 bases between them. This CDR3 has 12 residues. DNA of the CDR3: TGTGCCAGCAGTTTAACAGGTTATGGCTACACCTTC. It specifies CASSLTGYGYTF.